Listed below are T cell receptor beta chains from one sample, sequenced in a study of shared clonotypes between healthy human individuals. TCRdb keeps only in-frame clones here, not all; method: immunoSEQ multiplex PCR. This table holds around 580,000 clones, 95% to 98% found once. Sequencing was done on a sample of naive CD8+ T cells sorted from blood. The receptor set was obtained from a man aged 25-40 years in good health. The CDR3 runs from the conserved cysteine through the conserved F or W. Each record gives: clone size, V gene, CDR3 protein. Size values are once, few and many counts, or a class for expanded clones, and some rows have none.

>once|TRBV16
CASSLSYEQYF
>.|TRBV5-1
CASSPPGQGVVEQYF
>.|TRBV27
CASSPSGGAFNEQFF
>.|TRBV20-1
CSAHPGYEQYF
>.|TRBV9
CASSSEVYNEQFF
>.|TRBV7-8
CASSSEIKGQPQHF
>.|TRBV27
CASSDRGRYEQYF
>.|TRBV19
CASSPGLAGYNEQFF
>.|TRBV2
CASRGAGPSYEQYF
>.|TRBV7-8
CASSITGTGSYEQYF
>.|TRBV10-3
CAISETRTTGELFF
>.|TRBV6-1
CASSGQFSNQPQHF